Sequencing of this T cell receptor beta chain was carried out in a study of T cell changes during pregnancy in multiple sclerosis. The CDR3 covers 15 residues. V dropped 1 base and J dropped 8 bases, with 12 bases sitting between them. Germline V gene lookup returns CDR1 MGHRA and CDR2 YSYEKL. Measured with immunoSEQ multiplex PCR; TCRdb has only the in-frame clones, and not every one. The data show about 80,000 clones, just over 90% seen once. This clone was counted only a few times. This sequence joins TRBV4-1 and TRBJ1-6, with D unresolved. Specimen: peripheral blood, collected before pregnancy. This receptor was taken from a female donor with multiple sclerosis, enrolled in a pregnancy study. The CDR3 spells CASSQGPGIYSPLHF. Here the CDR3 DNA reads TGCGCCAGCAGCCAAGGGCCGGGGATCTATTCACCCCTCCACTTT.